This T cell receptor (beta chain) was sequenced in a study of T cell clones after liver transplantation. Germline V gene lookup returns CDR1 KGHSH and CDR2 LQKENI. The CDR3 has 12 amino acids. V was trimmed by 0 bases and J by 3 bases, leaving 2 bases between them. Here immunoSEQ multiplex PCR was the method, and the copy in TCRdb shows in-frame clones only, minus some. The sample shows tens of thousands of clones, less than 85% of them seen only once. V is TRBV18 and J is TRBJ2-5; unclear D gene. This sample comprised CD4+ T cells from blood, obtained at the roughly 16-month timepoint. This clonotype originated in a human patient who received a liver transplant. Part of the T cell pool may stem from the graft donor. DNA for the CDR3: TGTGCCAGCTCACCACCCGAAGAGACCCAGTACTTC. Translated, it gives CASSPPEETQYF.